The T cell receptor (beta chain) under discussion was sequenced for a study of OX40 agonist ivuxolimab in advanced cancers. With regard to the full study: Ivuxolimab, which targeted the costimulatory receptor OX40 (CD134), was an agonistic, fully human IgG2 monoclonal antibody. Intravenous ivuxolimab was administered to patients every 2 weeks at six dose levels: 0.01, 0.1, 0.3, 1.5, 3 and 10 mg/kg. Among the approximately 50 dose-escalation patients, about 19 had hepatocellular carcinoma, 15 melanoma, 9 renal cell carcinoma and 9 head and neck cancer. In the dose-escalation cohort, 70% to 85% of patients were male, and the mean age was 60 years with a range of about 20 to 80. Patients were allowed to have had prior anti-PD-1, anti-PD-L1 or anti-CTLA-4 therapy, and about 40% of the dose-escalation patients had been treated with checkpoint inhibitors. Partial responses occurred in three dose-escalation patients: two with cutaneous melanoma and one with hepatocellular carcinoma. Peripheral TCRbeta sequencing aimed to test whether ivuxolimab altered TCR sequence diversity and caused clonal T-cell expansion. The monotherapy dose-escalation portion (N ≈ 50 patients) of the phase I ivuxolimab trial is reported in the paper.

To sequence the TCRbeta CDR3 region, genomic DNA was isolated from the sorted cells. The immunoSEQ Assay was used to sequence the TCRbeta CDR3 regions. TCRdb retrieved this table from immuneACCESS and kept in-frame rearrangements only. Not all clones are present; in checked studies, unresolved V genes account for under half, and no reason is known for the remainder. The sample yields about 84,000 clones; approximately 89% were counted once. The top ten clones comprise 0.15% to 0.2% of the sample. The trial excluded patients who had a history of autoimmune disease or who were on systemic immunosuppression. Peripheral blood for TCR sequencing was collected from all dose cohorts at baseline, on cycle 4 day 1, and on cycle 7 day 1. The samples were drawn from a first-in-human, open-label, multicenter phase I dose-escalation trial of ivuxolimab. Adults with locally advanced or metastatic melanoma, renal cell, hepatocellular, or head and neck squamous cell carcinoma were enrolled in the trial. Before TCR sequencing, CD4+ T cells and CD8+ T cells from peripheral blood were sorted into separate populations.

In regard to this clone: The antigen it recognizes is unknown. Base qualities are missing; no much larger clone stands one base away.

The CDR3 goes from the cysteine to the phenylalanine over 15 residues. CDR3 DNA only is kept here, 45 bases in frame from base 1. CDR1 and CDR2 are read off the germline V gene (reference sequence) as MNHEY and SMNVEV. V drops 10 bases and J drops 2 bases, leaving 18 bases in between. Overall results and qualifications from the work: In the 0.1-3.0 mg/kg groups, partial responders were among the patients with the lowest normalized peripheral clonal expansion, particularly in CD8+ T cells. After ivuxolimab, CD8+ T cells had more expanded clones than CD4+ T cells on average. Antigen specificity was not determined for the clonally expanded peripheral T cells. Clonal expansion of both CD4+ and CD8+ blood T cells was observed from baseline to week 6 at doses 0.1 to 3.0 mg/kg. Low levels of normalized T-cell clonal expansion were also seen in some patients who did not respond.

This TCR derives from an adult with an advanced solid tumor such as melanoma, head and neck, liver or kidney cancer. The chain uses TRBV27 and TRBJ1-5, with TRBD1 as a weak D call on 6 bases. The material sequenced was CD4+ or CD8+ T cells sorted from blood, taken in a trial of the OX40 agonist ivuxolimab. At the DNA level, the sequence is TGTGCCACCTCGAGGGACACCTGGGGCAATCAGCCCCAGCATTTT. This sequence encodes CATSRDTWGNQPQHF.